Following are 29 T cell receptor beta chains from one sample sequenced in a study of blood T cell repertoires in COVID-19. Profiling relied on immunoSEQ multiplex PCR, and the TCRdb table lists in-frame clones only, not all of them. There are 300,000 or so clones in the sample; 90% occur only once, and around 2.5% lies in the top ten. Sequencing input: PBMCs or T cells enriched from blood (not recorded which). These TCRs come from a man in his 60s who had recovered from COVID-19.

V usage is TRBV11-2 and J usage is TRBJ2-1; D is undetermined. The CDR3 is 12 residues long. Trimming left V 6 bases short and J 4 bases short, with 7 bases between. The germline gives CDR1 SGHAT, CDR2 FQNNGV. In nucleotides, the CDR3 is TGTGCCAGCAGGGCAGGTTACAATGAGCAGTTCTTC. Residues: CASRAGYNEQFF. Filled out from reference TRBV11-2 and TRBJ2-1, the complete variable domain reads EAGVAQSPRYKIIEKRQSVAFWCNPISGHATLYWYQQILGQGPKLLIQFQNNGVVDDSQLPKDRFSAERLKGVDSTLKIQPAKLEDSAVYLCASRAGYNEQFFGPGTRLTVL.

The rearrangement links TRBV4-1 to TRBJ1-2; no reliable D call. The CDR3 loop spans 16 amino acids. Trimming pared 3 bases from V and 3 bases from J, leaving 17 bases between. CDR1 and CDR2 (germline): MGHRA, YSYEKL. The DNA of the CDR3 is TGCGCCAGCAGCCACTCAGATGTGGGCTCTTACTATGGCTACACCTTC. This codes for CASSHSDVGSYYGYTF.

The chain combines TRBV5-3 with TRBJ1-6, with 7 positions matching TRBD1. TRBV5-3 is known as an ORF, though its function is uncertain. The CDR3 has 15 residues. V shed 10 bases, J shed 6 bases, and the junction held 13 bases outside the gene matches. CDR3 loop: CAPDQRQGFNSPLHF. CDR3 DNA: TGTGCCCCTGATCAAAGACAGGGATTTAATTCACCCCTCCACTTT.

The chain has TRBV9 and TRBJ2-7; 8 bases agree with TRBD2. Trimming at V came to 0 bases and at J to 2 bases, leaving 4 bases not matched to a gene. The CDR3 consists of 15 residues. Germline V lookup: CDR1 SGDLS, CDR2 YYNGEE. The DNA of the CDR3 is TGTGCCAGCAGCGTAGCTACTAGCGGTCCCTACGAGCAGTACTTC. The encoded protein is CASSVATSGPYEQYF.

This clone has a single count. This chain connects TRBV19 to TRBJ1-3; 10 bases match TRBD1. V was clipped by 6 bases and J by 1 base; unmatched bases: 9. Germline loops: CDR1 LNHDA, CDR2 SQIVND (reference sequence). This CDR3 is 17 amino acids long. The CDR3 here is CASRRGQGEGSGNTIYF. The CDR3 coding sequence is TGTGCCAGTAGACGCGGACAGGGGGAAGGTTCTGGAAACACCATATATTTT.

This chain connects TRBV19 to TRBJ2-7; D may be TRBD2 (6 bases). Trimming cost V 1 base and J 2 bases, with 15 bases left between them. This CDR3 is built from 16 residues. Germline V gene lookup returns CDR1 LNHDA and CDR2 SQIVND (reference sequence). DNA for the CDR3: TGTGCCAGTAGTATAGGTGGTAGCGGAAGAACCTACGAGCAGTACTTC. This gives the protein CASSIGGSGRTYEQYF.

There are a few counts of this clone. This chain connects TRBV4-3 to TRBJ2-2; D remains ambiguous. The CDR3 covers 20 residues. Per the germline V gene, CDR1 is LGHNA and CDR2 is YSLEER. Trimming took 0 bases from V and 0 from J, leaving 20 bases between them. The CDR3 nucleotides are TGCGCCAGCAGCCAAGAGCTTTTTGGCGGCTATGCGACGAACACCGGGGAGCTGTTTTTT. The encoded protein is CASSQELFGGYATNTGELFF.

The CDR3 nucleotides are TGCGCCAGCAGCCAAGAAGCAGGCGGGAGGGGTAACAAAGAGACCCAGTACTTC. Encoded protein: CASSQEAGGRGNKETQYF. The chain joins TRBV4-1 to TRBJ2-5, with 9 positions matching TRBD2. J was trimmed by 3 bases and V by 0 bases; bases with no gene match: 11. CDR1 MGHRA and CDR2 YSYEKL come from the germline V gene. The CDR3 is 18 residues long.

V is TRBV11-3 and J is TRBJ2-2; 13 positions match TRBD2. Germline V lookup: CDR1 SGHNT, CDR2 YENEEA. The junction had 5 bases not matched to a gene; V was cut back by 5 bases and J by 5 bases. The CDR3 consists of 16 residues. CDR3 sequence (DNA): TGTGCCAGCAGCCCACCGGGACTAGCGGGGACCGGGGAGCTGTTTTTT. Translated, it gives CASSPPGLAGTGELFF.

This sequence joins TRBV5-1 and TRBJ1-4; 7 nucleotides align to TRBD1. The V and J ends lost 4 bases and 5 bases, in that order; junction bases with no gene match: 11. Germline V gene data show CDR1 as SGHRS and CDR2 as YFSETQ. The CDR3 is made up of 16 amino acids. DNA for the CDR3: TGCGCCAGCAGCGTGACAGGGAGAGGGGTCAATGAAAAACTGTTTTTT. Protein: CASSVTGRGVNEKLFF.

V usage is TRBV12-3 or TRBV12-4 and J usage is TRBJ1-1; 7 bases are shared with TRBD1. Unmatched junction bases numbered 3, after V lost 6 bases and J lost 2 bases. The CDR3 contains 13 residues. CDR3 DNA sequence: TGTGCCAGCAGGGGGACAGAAAACACTGAAGCTTTCTTT. Translating it yields CASRGTENTEAFF.

This chain links TRBV29-1 with TRBJ1-1; possibly TRBD1 for D (6 bases). Looked up from germline, CDR1 is SQVTM and CDR2 is ANQGSEA. Deletions cut 7 bases from V and 3 bases from J, with 12 bases between. The CDR3 loop spans 12 amino acids. CDR3 sequence reads: CSGGQSYTEAFF. The CDR3, as DNA: TGCAGCGGAGGACAGTCTTACACTGAAGCTTTCTTT. Full variable domain (outside the CDR3, taken from reference TRBV29-1 and TRBJ1-1): SAVISQKPSRDICQRGTSLTIQCQVDSQVTMMFWYRQQPGQSLTLIATANQGSEATYESGFVIDKFPISRPNLTFSTLTVSNMSPEDSSIYLCSGGQSYTEAFFGQGTRLTVV.

This chain uses TRBV9 with TRBJ1-1; D remains unclear. Germline V gene sequence: CDR1 SGDLS, CDR2 YYNGEE. Trimming took 1 base from V and 4 from J, leaving 8 bases between them. CDR3 length: 13 residues. The CDR3 DNA follows: TGTGCCAGCAGCGTATCTGGGAGCACTGAAGCTTTCTTT. This codes for CASSVSGSTEAFF.

In regard to this clone: Additional DNA sequences in this sample encode the identical CDR3. J is TRBJ1-1 and V is TRBV19; D is undetermined. The ends were cut back, 3 bases at V and 0 bases at J, with 5 bases in the middle. This CDR3 is built from 13 residues. Germline CDR1 is LNHDA and CDR2 is SQIVND (reference sequence). CDR3 protein: CASSISVNTEAFF. The CDR3 DNA is TGTGCCAGTAGTATTAGTGTGAACACTGAAGCTTTCTTT.

The chain joins TRBV7-3 to TRBJ1-2; 7 bases agree with TRBD1. The germline V gene has CDR1 SGHTA and CDR2 FQGTGA. Trimming at V came to 5 bases and at J to 10 bases, leaving 13 bases not matched to a gene. The CDR3 has 14 residues. CDR3 nucleotide sequence: TGTGCCAGCAGCCCCCAACCCACGGACAGGCTCTACACCTTC. Its protein is CASSPQPTDRLYTF.

The chain couples TRBV3-1 (or the pseudogene TRBV3-2) to TRBJ1-2; no firm D call. V lost 3 bases to trimming and J lost 2 bases, with 16 bases between them. The CDR3 length is 16 residues. The V gene's germline CDR1 is LGHDT and CDR2 YNNKEL (reference sequence). This CDR3 reads CASSQGQYGENYGYTF. For the CDR3, the DNA is TGTGCCAGCAGCCAGGGTCAATACGGAGAGAACTATGGCTACACCTTC.

This chain connects TRBV27 to TRBJ1-3, with 11 bases aligning to TRBD1. Germline CDR1 MNHEY, CDR2 SMNVEV (reference sequence). V lost 6 bases to trimming and J lost 6 bases; unmatched junction nucleotides: 7. The CDR3 is 15 residues long. CDR3 region: CASSRSGQGANTIYF. As DNA, the CDR3 is TGTGCCAGCAGCAGATCCGGACAGGGGGCAAACACCATATATTTT.

This clone appeared a single time. The genes are TRBV5-1 and TRBJ2-7, with TRBD1 as a possible D gene (6 bases). V lost 0 bases and J lost 0, with 10 bases in between. Germline CDR1 SGHRS, CDR2 YFSETQ. The CDR3 runs 15 residues. CDR3 DNA: TGCGCCAGCAGCTTGGTACAGGGAAACTCCTACGAGCAGTACTTC. Translated, it gives CASSLVQGNSYEQYF.

J is TRBJ2-5 and V is TRBV2; 7 bases are shared with TRBD2. Germline V gene sequence: CDR1 SNHLY, CDR2 FYNNEI. Trimming removed 8 bases from V and 2 bases from J; junction bases left unmatched: 17. The CDR3 has 17 residues. CDR3 in amino acids: CASSRLGGASGQETQYF. The CDR3 DNA reads TGTGCCAGCTCCCGACTCGGCGGGGCTAGCGGACAAGAGACCCAGTACTTC.

This chain links TRBV11-3 with TRBJ2-5, with D uncertain. The ends were cut back, 6 bases at V and 7 bases at J, with 18 bases in the middle. CDR3 length equals 14 residues. CDR1 and CDR2 (germline): SGHNT, YENEEA. CDR3: CASSSDPQAGTQYF. The CDR3 coding sequence is TGTGCCAGCAGTTCAGACCCCCAGGCCGGGACCCAGTACTTC.

This clone was seen a single time. V and J are TRBV24-1 and TRBJ2-1; TRBD2 matches at 10 bases. The ends lost 2 bases at V and 5 bases at J; junction bases unmatched: 2. Germline loops: CDR1 KGHDR, CDR2 SFDVKD. There are 15 residues in the CDR3. The CDR3 coding sequence is TGTGCCACCAGTGATTGGAGCGGGGGGGACAATGAGCAGTTCTTC. It codes for CATSDWSGGDNEQFF.

The V call is TRBV7-3, the J call TRBJ2-1; D is uncertain. CDR3 size: 14 residues. Per the germline V gene, CDR1 is SGHTA and CDR2 is FQGTGA. V was cut by 4 bases and J by 8 bases, with 15 bases left in between. CDR3 nucleotides: TGTGCCAGCAGCTCGGGTGGTAGATCCGATGAGCAGTTCTTC. Its translation: CASSSGGRSDEQFF.

Details on this clone: Other DNA sequences within the sample encode an identical CDR3. The chain is built from TRBV9 and TRBJ2-3; D is unclear. CDR1 and CDR2 from the germline V gene are SGDLS and YYNGEE. Trimming pared 4 bases from V and 1 base from J, leaving 7 bases between. The CDR3 runs to 13 residues. The CDR3 loop is CASSLGGTDTQYF. CDR3 DNA sequence: TGTGCCAGCAGCCTCGGTGGCACAGATACGCAGTATTTT.

The table lists this clone with a count of one. The gene calls are TRBV12-3 or TRBV12-4 and TRBJ2-5; unclear D gene. The CDR3 is 10 amino acids. V was trimmed by 8 bases and J by 3 bases, leaving 4 bases between them. CDR3 bases: TGTGCCAGCGCGGAAGAGACCCAGTACTTC. Amino acids: CASAEETQYF.

This chain uses TRBV9 with TRBJ1-1, with D unresolved. This CDR3 is built from 14 residues. Germline CDR1 and CDR2: SGDLS and YYNGEE. Between the trimmed V and J ends, which lost 0 bases and 4 bases, there was a span of 10 bases. The DNA for the CDR3 is TGTGCCAGCAGCGTAGTGGAGGGAAGCACTGAAGCTTTCTTT. Translated: CASSVVEGSTEAFF.

The V call is TRBV2, the J call TRBJ2-7, with D perhaps matching TRBD1 (5 bases). This CDR3 has 12 amino acids. CDR1 is SNHLY and CDR2 is FYNNEI in the germline V gene. V was pared by 7 bases and J by 3 bases, with 10 bases between. The CDR3 DNA reads as TGTGCCAGCAAGGACACCTTCTACGAGCAGTACTTC. It encodes CASKDTFYEQYF.

This chain connects TRBV4-3 to TRBJ2-1; 7 bases agree with TRBD1. The CDR3 contains 13 residues. The germline CDR1 and CDR2 sequences are LGHNA and YSLEER. J lost 10 bases, V lost 1 base, and 4 bases had no gene match. CDR3 coding DNA: TGCGCCAGCAGCCAAGGACAGGGACGCGAGCAGTTCTTC. Its translation: CASSQGQGREQFF.

The J gene is TRBJ2-5, the V gene TRBV5-1, with TRBD2 matching 7 bases. Germline V lookup: CDR1 SGHRS, CDR2 YFSETQ. This CDR3 contains 16 residues. Losses at the gene ends were 4 bases for V and 1 base for J; bases not matched to a gene: 10. The CDR3 here is CASSRGGAGTQETQYF. The CDR3 nucleotides read TGCGCCAGCAGCCGCGGGGGAGCGGGAACCCAAGAGACCCAGTACTTC. Full variable domain (remainder filled in from reference TRBV5-1 and TRBJ2-5): KAGVTQTPRYLIKTRGQQVTLSCSPISGHRSVSWYQQTPGQGLQFLFEYFSETQRNKGNFPGRFSGRQFSNSRSEMNVSTLELGDSALYLCASSRGGAGTQETQYFGPGTRLLVL.

V is TRBV18 and J is TRBJ2-1; D is perhaps TRBD2 (6 bases). Deletions cut 3 bases from V and 3 bases from J, with 21 bases between. The CDR3 runs 18 residues. Germline V gene data show CDR1 as KGHSH and CDR2 as LQKENI. The CDR3 reads CASSPEGGKGRIYNEQFF. CDR3 in DNA: TGTGCCAGCTCACCGGAAGGAGGGAAAGGGCGTATCTACAATGAGCAGTTCTTC.